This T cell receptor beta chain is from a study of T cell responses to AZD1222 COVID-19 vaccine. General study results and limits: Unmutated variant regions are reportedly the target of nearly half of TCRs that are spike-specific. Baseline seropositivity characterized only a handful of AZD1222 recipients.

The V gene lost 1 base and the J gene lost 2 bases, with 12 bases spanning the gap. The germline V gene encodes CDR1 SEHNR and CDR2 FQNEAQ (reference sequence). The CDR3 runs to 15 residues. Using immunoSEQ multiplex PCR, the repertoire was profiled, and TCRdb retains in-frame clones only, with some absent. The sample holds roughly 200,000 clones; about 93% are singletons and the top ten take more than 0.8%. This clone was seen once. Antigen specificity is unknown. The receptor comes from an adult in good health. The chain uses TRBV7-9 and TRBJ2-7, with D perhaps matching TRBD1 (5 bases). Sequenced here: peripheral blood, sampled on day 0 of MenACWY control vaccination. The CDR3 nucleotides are TGTGCCAGCAGCTTAGAGGCAGGGAAGGCCTACGAGCAGTACTTC. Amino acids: CASSLEAGKAYEQYF.